The 11 T cell receptor beta chains below were found in one sample sequenced in a study of T cell responses to AZD1222 COVID-19 vaccine. The table came from immunoSEQ multiplex PCR; TCRdb's copy has only in-frame clones and leaves some out. Here the sample spans 100,000 to 120,000 clones, 85% to 90% being singletons. Sequenced material: peripheral blood, taken 28 days after the second AZD1222 dose. The receptors were gathered from an adult who received the AZD1222 COVID-19 vaccine.

The chain employs TRBV7-2 and TRBJ2-5; no firm D call. Trimming left V 5 bases short and J 1 base short, with 14 bases between. Germline V gene sequence: CDR1 SGHTA, CDR2 FQGNSA. This CDR3 spans 15 amino acids. The CDR3 region has the DNA TGTGCCAGCAGCCCCCGTAGACGCATCCAAGAGACCCAGTACTTC. This gives the protein CASSPRRRIQETQYF.

This chain uses TRBV7-9 with TRBJ1-4, with 10 bases that match TRBD1. Germline-derived CDR1 and CDR2 are SEHNR and FQNEAQ (reference sequence). CDR3 length equals 14 residues. The V segment lost 5 bases and the J segment 8 bases; nucleotides outside the gene matches: 5. In nucleotides, the CDR3 is TGTGCCAGCAGCCGGGACAGGGGTGGAGAAAAACTGTTTTTT. This gives the protein CASSRDRGGEKLFF. Variable domain in full (rest from reference TRBV7-9 and TRBJ1-4): DTGVSQNPRHKITKRGQNVTFRCDPISEHNRLYWYRQTLGQGPEFLTYFQNEAQLEKSRLLSDRFSAERPKGSFSTLEIQRTEQGDSAMYLCASSRDRGGEKLFFGSGTQLSVL.

J is TRBJ1-1 and V is TRBV11-2; D is perhaps TRBD1 (5 bases). Deletions cut 8 bases from V and 2 bases from J, with 15 bases between. Looked up from germline, CDR1 is SGHAT and CDR2 is FQNNGV. The CDR3 runs 14 residues. The CDR3 DNA reads as TGTGCCAGCCATTCATATGGGGGTAACACTGAAGCTTTCTTT. This gives the protein CASHSYGGNTEAFF. The variable domain in full, with the rest retrieved from reference TRBV11-2 and TRBJ1-1, is EAGVAQSPRYKIIEKRQSVAFWCNPISGHATLYWYQQILGQGPKLLIQFQNNGVVDDSQLPKDRFSAERLKGVDSTLKIQPAKLEDSAVYLCASHSYGGNTEAFFGQGTRLTVV.

This clone was detected only a few times. The DNA of the CDR3 is TGTGCCAGCAGCGAGGTGGGGGCCGAGGGCTACACCTTC. This translates into CASSEVGAEGYTF. V is TRBV7-3 and J is TRBJ1-2; perhaps TRBD1 as D (6 bases). The CDR3 is 13 residues long. Germline V lookup: CDR1 SGHTA, CDR2 FQGTGA. Trimming cost V 5 bases and J 8 bases, with 15 bases left between them.

V and J are TRBV15 and TRBJ2-3; 8 bases are a match to TRBD2. Germline trimming cut 3 bases from V and 7 bases from J; bases unmatched to any gene: 21. The CDR3 totals 19 residues. Germline values: CDR1 LNHNV, CDR2 YYDKDF (reference sequence). The CDR3 sequence is CATSRGAGATSGSGNTQYF. The CDR3 DNA reads TGTGCCACCAGCAGGGGGGCAGGGGCGACGAGCGGGAGTGGAAATACGCAGTATTTT.

V and J are TRBV5-1 and TRBJ1-5; a weak D match, TRBD1 (6 bases). Between the trimmed V and J ends, which lost 2 bases and 2 bases, there was a span of 11 bases. CDR3 size: 15 residues. CDR1 is SGHRS and CDR2 is YFSETQ in the germline V gene. CDR3 region: CASSFNSGGNQPQHF. CDR3 bases: TGCGCCAGCAGCTTTAATTCAGGGGGCAATCAGCCCCAGCATTTT.

V and J are TRBV15 and TRBJ2-7; 9 bases are a match to TRBD1. The germline V gene encodes CDR1 LNHNV and CDR2 YYDKDF (reference sequence). This CDR3 is built from 13 residues. V shed 9 bases and J 4 bases; nucleotides not matched to a gene: 7. The CDR3 here is CATPGQGSYEQYF. CDR3 sequence (DNA): TGTGCCACACCGGGACAGGGTTCGTACGAGCAGTACTTC.

This clone occurred once. This sequence joins TRBV19 and TRBJ1-2; D call uncertain. The CDR3 consists of 12 residues. Germline V CDR1 and CDR2: LNHDA, SQIVND (reference sequence). Between the trimmed V and J ends, which lost 3 bases and 4 bases, there was a span of 6 bases. The CDR3 is CASSMYFYGYTF. CDR3 DNA sequence: TGTGCCAGTAGTATGTACTTCTATGGCTACACCTTC.

This clone was recorded once. This chain joins TRBV28 and TRBJ1-2; TRBD1 might be the D (5 bases). Looked up from germline, CDR1 is MDHEN and CDR2 is SYDVKM. There are 15 residues in the CDR3. Deletions cut 3 bases from V and 2 bases from J, with 13 bases between. This chain's CDR3 is CASSFGTGSNYGYTF. The CDR3 nucleotides are TGTGCCAGCAGTTTTGGAACAGGTTCCAACTATGGCTACACCTTC.

The rearrangement joins TRBV3-1 (or the pseudogene TRBV3-2) to TRBJ2-7; 8 nucleotides agree with TRBD2. The ends lost 3 bases at V and 2 bases at J; junction bases unmatched: 3. Germline V gene lookup returns CDR1 LGHDT and CDR2 YNNKEL (reference sequence). This CDR3 region has 14 residues. The CDR3 region has the DNA TGTGCCAGCAGCCACGTAGCGGGACCCTACGAGCAGTACTTC. This gives the protein CASSHVAGPYEQYF.

Of note for this clone: One end of the junction fails to match germline, which may point to a read error. The chain uses TRBV2 and TRBJ1-1; 8 bases are shared with TRBD1. The V gene's germline CDR1 is SNHLY and CDR2 FYNNEI. The CDR3 extends over 15 amino acids. The CDR3, as DNA: TGTGCCAGCAGAGAAGCAGGGGGCATGAACACTGAAGCTTTCTTT. Residues: CASREAGGMNTEAFF.